This TCR beta chain was sequenced during a study of shared clonotypes between healthy human individuals (dated by TCRdb to the early 2020s). Turning to the overall study: The cohort included three men and a couple of women between 18 and 49 years of age. To estimate repertoire size and how much clonotypes are shared between individuals, the study performed deep sequencing of blood TCR repertoires from about 5 healthy adults. For each donor, three plates each were used for CD4 naive and CD4 memory, two plates were used for CD8 naive, and one plate was used for CD8 memory. Leukapheresis yielded between about 0.85 and 10 billion PBMCs per donor. To increase sequencing depth and limit assay-specific biases, different laboratories used diverse techniques to prepare libraries and sequence TCR repertoires.

Points the paper makes about the study in general: Pairwise subsampling indicated that sequencing depth was expected to affect the degree of clonotype sharing among donors. Incomplete sequencing was indicated by rarefaction of sorted-subset datasets, despite the large sequencing depth. Sampling was restricted to blood, and TCR repertoires in tissue are likely to differ from TCR repertoires in blood. Compared with non-shared clonotypes, the clonotypes found in all four sorted-subset donors had higher generation probabilities. Larger estimated clonotype richness was generally found for naive subsets than for memory subsets. Across several donors, around 5% of naive CD4, 3% to 4% of naive CD8, around 2.5% of memory CD4, and under 0.45% of memory CD8 clonotypes were shared. The genetic and exposure-history diversity represented was limited by the small number of donors.

Remarks on this clone: Its antigen is unknown. One base away there is no much larger clone; base qualities are not given.

The donors were healthy, HIV-negative adults who had no recently reported acute infections or vaccinations. Only Caucasian adults living in Nashville, Tennessee, USA were represented among the donors. Magnetic negative selection was used to enrich CD4+ T cells, after which naive cells were positively selected on CD45RA and the negative fraction became the memory subset. After blood collection by leukapheresis, PBMCs were isolated using Ficoll-Histopaque density gradient centrifugation and then cryopreserved in the vapor phase of liquid nitrogen. Analytical flow cytometry was used to check the purity and quantity of each magnetically sorted T cell population. Genomic DNA was isolated from every sorted fraction and measured by UV absorbance on a Nanodrop 2000c. TCR CDR3 regions were amplified from genomic DNA by multiplex PCR using the deep immunoSEQ assay. Extracted genomic DNA from each cell subset was distributed evenly across all wells of several immunoSEQ 96-well plates, and each plate was treated as a replicate. For sorted subsets, around 200 ng genomic DNA, equal to 25,000 to 35,000 T cell genomes, was loaded into each replicate PCR. Purified libraries were measured with a Qubit 3.0 fluorometer, size-checked on a Bioanalyzer 2100, and measured again with the KAPA Library Quantification kit. Every immunoSEQ 96-well plate was sequenced on a dedicated single-read 150-cycle Illumina NextSeq 550 flow cell. The study's own analysis went as follows. Because the immunoSEQ output included only junctional sequences and no quality scores, the filtering could not be the same as the filtering used for full-length reads. Sequences were annotated with PyIR, a Python wrapper for IgBLAST v1.9, and V/J genes and CDR3 were assigned using IMGT germline references. Reads with weak V/J assignments (E-value above 1e-6), missing CDR3, stop codons, out-of-frame junctions, or ambiguous translated residues were removed. V3J clonotypes were defined by identical inferred V gene, J gene, and CDR3 amino acid sequence. The percentage overlap between two repertoires was calculated by dividing the number of shared unique clonotypes by the size of the smaller repertoire. Repertoire richness was assessed with RTK rarefaction, the Chao1 estimator, and Recon v2.1 estimates of unobserved clonotypes. OLGA was used to compute generation probabilities for all TCRbeta clonotypes that the gDNA method yielded from a few donors. This immuneACCESS table, as held by TCRdb, lists in-frame sequences with V and J called but not all clones. Of the missing ones, under half trace to an unresolved V gene in checked studies; the others have no known cause. V and J calls and clone size are those listed in that table; D and trimming were worked out from the DNA. This sample comprises more than 500,000 clones, approximately 95% of them detected only once. Together, the top ten hold nearly 0.065% of the sample.

The clonotype was recovered from a woman aged 25 to 45 in good health. Sequencing was performed on naive CD4+ T cells sorted from blood. Sample cell subset or site, as interpreted from the label and publication: CD45RA+ positively selected.

The CDR3 reads as follows: CASSLDRGLSGNTIYF. The bases read TGTGCCAGCAGCTTGGACAGGGGGCTTTCTGGAAACACCATATATTTT. The chain was built from TRBV5-4 and TRBJ1-3; 9 bases in the middle match TRBD1. The CDR3 holds 16 amino acids from the cysteine to the phenylalanine. Only the CDR3 region is kept as DNA, spanning 48 bases read in frame from base 1. The germline V gene (reference sequence) gives CDR1 as SGHNT and CDR2 as YYREEE. Here V drops 0 bases and J drops 1 base, and the junction holds 2 bases not matched to any gene.